Below are 27 T cell receptor beta chains sequenced from a single sample in a study of long-term antiretroviral therapy in people with HIV. Sequencing relied on immunoSEQ assay v3.0, run at survey level. Sequencing was performed with immunoSEQ multiplex PCR; in TCRdb, only in-frame clones are kept and a portion is missing. Here the sample spans fewer than 35,000 clones, 75% to 85% being singletons. Sample: unsorted PBMCs, taken about 3.5 years after starting antiretroviral therapy. These receptors came from a man aged 18 to 30 with HIV.

The chain carries TRBV5-6 and TRBJ2-1, with D possibly matching TRBD2 (5 bases). Germline values: CDR1 SGHDT, CDR2 YYEEEE. The V end lost 0 bases, the J end lost 8 bases, and 9 bases lay between the germline ends. There are 13 residues in the CDR3. The CDR3, as DNA: TGTGCCAGCAGCTTGGGAGGGAGAGATGAGCAGTTCTTC. It codes for CASSLGGRDEQFF.

By share of the sample, this clone is medium-sized. CDR3 nucleotide sequence: TGTGCCAGCGCTGAAATGGGGGACTACGAGCAGTACTTC. Its protein is CASAEMGDYEQYF. This rearrangement joins TRBV5-4 to TRBJ2-7; either TRBD1 or TRBD2 may fit D (5 bases each). Germline V CDR1 and CDR2: SGHNT, YYREEE (reference sequence). The CDR3 contains 13 residues. Trimming left V 7 bases short and J 3 bases short, with 14 bases between.

This chain joins TRBV11-3 and TRBJ1-3; TRBD1 is a possible D gene (6 bases). The CDR3 has 15 amino acids. Looked up from germline, CDR1 is SGHNT and CDR2 is YENEEA. V shed 0 bases and J shed 4 bases, with 10 bases lying between them. The CDR3 bases are TGTGCCAGCAGCTTAGATTTTGACAGGGGAAACACCATATATTTT. It yields the protein CASSLDFDRGNTIYF. Full variable domain (outside the CDR3, taken from reference TRBV11-3 and TRBJ1-3): EAGVVQSPRYKIIEKKQPVAFWCNPISGHNTLYWYLQNLGQGPELLIRYENEEAVDDSQLPKDRFSAERLKGVDSTLKIQPAELGDSAVYLCASSLDFDRGNTIYFGEGSWLTVV.

The chain has TRBV13 and TRBJ1-3; 11 bases map to TRBD1. This CDR3 spans 16 amino acids. Germline assignment: CDR1 PRHDT and CDR2 FYEKMQ (reference sequence). J lost 2 bases, V lost 5 bases, and 5 bases had no gene match. CDR3 loop: CASSRRDRGTGNTIYF. The CDR3 nucleotides read TGTGCCAGCAGCCGCCGGGACAGGGGGACTGGAAACACCATATATTTT.

The chain links TRBV7-8 to TRBJ2-2, with 8 nucleotides matching TRBD1. This CDR3 comprises 17 residues. The junction had 8 bases not matched to a gene; V was cut back by 1 base and J by 4 bases. CDR1 SGHVS and CDR2 FQNEAQ come from the germline V gene. The CDR3, as DNA: TGTGCCAGCAGCTTAGAAGTAAAACAGGGGGGCACCGGGGAGCTGTTTTTT. It encodes CASSLEVKQGGTGELFF.

The chain uses TRBV5-1 and TRBJ1-5; D possibly corresponds to TRBD1 (5 bases). V lost 4 bases and J 6 bases, leaving 11 bases between the germline ends. The CDR3 is 13 residues long. Germline V gives CDR1 SGHRS, CDR2 YFSETQ. The CDR3, as DNA: TGCGCCAGCAGCAAAACTGGGGGTCAGCCCCAGCATTTT. This sequence encodes CASSKTGGQPQHF.

This clone was observed a single time. The junction shows a germline mismatch at one end, possibly a read error. The rearrangement joins TRBV11-2 to TRBJ2-5, with D possibly TRBD1 on 6 matching bases. CDR1 and CDR2 (germline): SGHAT, FQNNGV. The CDR3 spans 15 residues. The CDR3 sequence is CASSLEGGLGETQYF. The CDR3 DNA sequence: TGTGCCAGCAGCCTAGAAGGGGGATTGGGGGAGACCCAGTACTTC.

The chain carries TRBV2 and TRBJ1-3, with D uncertain. Trimming pared 10 bases from V and 0 bases from J, leaving 16 bases between. This CDR3 region has 15 residues. The germline V gene has CDR1 SNHLY and CDR2 FYNNEI. The CDR3 coding sequence is TGTGCCACCACAGTAACCGCGAACTCTGGAAACACCATATATTTT. This codes for CATTVTANSGNTIYF.

The rearrangement uses TRBV7-9 and TRBJ1-1, with TRBD1 matching over 7 bases. Germline loops: CDR1 SEHNR, CDR2 FQNEAQ (reference sequence). V trimming: 1 base; J trimming: 4 bases; junction bases outside the gene matches: 15. The CDR3 spans 18 residues. The DNA of the CDR3 is TGTGCCAGCAGCTTAGTTTTGAAACAGGGGATGGTAAGCACTGAAGCTTTCTTT. Amino acids: CASSLVLKQGMVSTEAFF.

There are a few counts of this clone. The chain's CDR3 is CASSLDSTGNYEQYF. In DNA form, the CDR3 reads TGTGCCAGCAGCTTAGATTCGACAGGGAACTACGAGCAGTACTTC. V usage is TRBV7-9 and J usage is TRBJ2-7; 7 nucleotides match TRBD1. Germline V CDR1 and CDR2: SEHNR, FQNEAQ (reference sequence). The V gene end was trimmed by 1 base and the J gene end by 3 bases; junction bases not matched to a gene: 6. This CDR3 contains 15 residues.

The V gene is TRBV7-9, the J gene TRBJ1-1; D is uncertain. The CDR3 sequence is 12 residues long. V gave up 2 bases and J gave up 3 bases, with 4 bases separating them. The germline CDR1 and CDR2 sequences are SEHNR and FQNEAQ (reference sequence). The CDR3 bases are TGTGCCAGCAGCTTAAGGCACACTGAAGCTTTCTTT. Translated, it gives CASSLRHTEAFF.

The chain is built from TRBV28 and TRBJ1-5, with 8 bases identical to TRBD1. Germline V lookup: CDR1 MDHEN, CDR2 SYDVKM. The CDR3 has 17 residues. Germline trimming cut 5 bases from V and 4 bases from J; bases unmatched to any gene: 13. Here the CDR3 DNA reads TGTGCCAGCAGTCCGGACAGGGCGGCCCGGGGGAATCAGCCCCAGCATTTT. Protein product: CASSPDRAARGNQPQHF.

This sequence joins TRBV9 and TRBJ2-7; 13 bases match TRBD2. V lost 3 bases to trimming and J lost 2 bases; unmatched junction nucleotides: 5. Germline V CDR1 and CDR2: SGDLS, YYNGEE. The CDR3 covers 16 residues. Written as DNA, the CDR3 is TGTGCCAGCAGCGCCGAGGGACTAGCGGGGACCTACGAGCAGTACTTC. Amino acids: CASSAEGLAGTYEQYF.

The chain combines TRBV18 with TRBJ1-4; 8 bases align to TRBD1. V was clipped by 6 bases and J by 0 bases; unmatched bases: 12. There are 18 residues in the CDR3. Germline CDR1 reads KGHSH; CDR2 reads LQKENI. The CDR3 DNA reads as TGTGCCAGCTCCCCAGGACAGGGCCGTACTGCAACTAATGAAAAACTGTTTTTT. This translates into CASSPGQGRTATNEKLFF.

This clone turned up a few times. This chain connects TRBV28 to TRBJ1-1; D not resolved. This CDR3 spans 15 amino acids. Germline assignment: CDR1 MDHEN and CDR2 SYDVKM. V lost 5 bases to trimming and J lost 0 bases, with 13 bases between them. For the CDR3, the DNA is TGTGCCAGCAGTCCCCCGCCGGCAGTGAACACTGAAGCTTTCTTT. It is translated as CASSPPPAVNTEAFF.

This chain connects TRBV9 to TRBJ2-1; no reliable D call. The CDR3 runs 13 residues. Trimming removed 0 bases from V and 5 bases from J, with 6 bases in between. The germline CDR1 and CDR2 sequences are SGDLS and YYNGEE. The CDR3 here is CASSVGSDNEQFF. As DNA, the CDR3 is TGTGCCAGCAGCGTAGGATCCGACAATGAGCAGTTCTTC.

This clone was seen a handful of times. The chain carries TRBV6-5 and TRBJ2-7; no firm D call. The CDR3 covers 15 residues. The germline V gene has CDR1 MNHEY and CDR2 SVGAGI. V lost 2 bases and J lost 1, with 12 bases in between. The CDR3 DNA reads TGTGCCAGCAGTTACAGGTCGGGCAGGTCCTACGAGCAGTACTTC. This encodes CASSYRSGRSYEQYF.

The V gene is TRBV19, the J gene TRBJ2-3, with D possibly being TRBD2 (5 bases). The CDR3 runs to 15 residues. Looked up from germline, CDR1 is LNHDA and CDR2 is SQIVND (reference sequence). Deletions cut 3 bases from V and 0 bases from J, with 10 bases between. The CDR3 sequence: CASSILGGSTDTQYF. The DNA for the CDR3 is TGTGCCAGTAGTATCCTCGGCGGGAGCACAGATACGCAGTATTTT.

V gene TRBV9 combines with J gene TRBJ1-4, with 10 bases identical to TRBD1. Unmatched junction bases numbered 10, after V lost 3 bases and J lost 2 bases. Per the germline V gene, CDR1 is SGDLS and CDR2 is YYNGEE. There are 18 residues in the CDR3. For the CDR3, the DNA is TGTGCCAGCAGCGGGACCGGGACAGGGGCATTTACTAATGAAAAACTGTTTTTT. Its protein product is CASSGTGTGAFTNEKLFF. Full variable domain (outside the CDR3, taken from reference TRBV9 and TRBJ1-4): DSGVTQTPKHLITATGQRVTLRCSPRSGDLSVYWYQQSLDQGLQFLIQYYNGEERAKGNILERFSAQQFPDLHSELNLSSLELGDSALYFCASSGTGTGAFTNEKLFFGSGTQLSVL.

The chain has TRBV19 and TRBJ2-1; D is unresolved. Deletions cut 1 base from V and 6 bases from J, with 4 bases between. Germline CDR1 and CDR2: LNHDA and SQIVND (reference sequence). CDR3 length: 12 amino acids. Written as DNA, the CDR3 is TGTGCCAGTAGTATAGTGGGCAATGAGCAGTTCTTC. It translates to CASSIVGNEQFF.

V usage is TRBV28 and J usage is TRBJ1-2, with 11 nucleotides matching TRBD1. Germline trimming cut 5 bases from V and 3 bases from J; bases unmatched to any gene: 5. The CDR3 spans 15 residues. Germline CDR1 MDHEN, CDR2 SYDVKM. The CDR3 nucleotides are TGTGCCAGCAGTCCCGCGGGACAGGGGGACTATGGCTACACCTTC. This gives the protein CASSPAGQGDYGYTF.

V usage is TRBV7-6 and J usage is TRBJ2-3, with D unclear. The CDR3 is made up of 15 amino acids. Germline V lookup: CDR1 SGHVS, CDR2 FNYEAQ. Trimming stripped 5 bases from V and 3 bases from J, with 15 bases between. The CDR3 loop reads CASSPRVVRTDTQYF. CDR3 bases: TGTGCCAGCAGCCCACGTGTCGTCCGTACAGATACGCAGTATTTT.

The V and J genes are TRBV15 and TRBJ1-3, with 12 bases lining up with TRBD1. CDR3 length equals 17 residues. Germline values: CDR1 LNHNV, CDR2 YYDKDF (reference sequence). Trimming cost V 2 bases and J 2 bases; bases outside gene matches: 4. The CDR3 region has the DNA TGTGCCACCAGCAGATCCCGGGACAGGGGGCCTGGAAACACCATATATTTT. It codes for CATSRSRDRGPGNTIYF. The variable domain in full, completed from reference TRBV15 and TRBJ1-3, reads DAMVIQNPRYQVTQFGKPVTLSCSQTLNHNVMYWYQQKSSQAPKLLFHYYDKDFNNEADTPDNFQSRRPNTSFCFLDIRSPGLGDTAMYLCATSRSRDRGPGNTIYFGEGSWLTVV.

The rearrangement joins TRBV2 to TRBJ1-2, with TRBD1 matching over 8 bases. CDR3 length equals 12 residues. Germline CDR1 and CDR2: SNHLY and FYNNEI. V lost 8 bases and J lost 4; bases outside the gene matches: 3. CDR3 protein: CASVGTGYGYTF. In nucleotides, the CDR3 is TGTGCCAGCGTCGGGACAGGCTATGGCTACACCTTC.

This rearrangement joins TRBV27 to TRBJ1-4, with a tentative D call TRBD1 (5 bases). The CDR3 runs 14 residues. Trimming removed 6 bases at V and 0 bases at J, with 8 bases between. In germline, CDR1 is MNHEY, CDR2 SMNVEV (reference sequence). CDR3 region: CASRRGATNEKLFF. The DNA of the CDR3 is TGTGCCAGCAGGAGGGGCGCAACTAATGAAAAACTGTTTTTT.

The chain links TRBV15 to TRBJ2-7; TRBD1 might be the D (6 bases). CDR1 is LNHNV, CDR2 YYDKDF, per germline (reference sequence). Trimming stripped 5 bases from V and 2 bases from J, with 10 bases between. The CDR3 length is 13 residues. The CDR3 nucleotides are TGTGCCACCAGCCAAGCAGGGGCCTACGAGCAGTACTTC. It translates to CATSQAGAYEQYF.

This chain links TRBV15 with TRBJ1-1, with 8 bases identical to TRBD1. Germline V gene sequence: CDR1 LNHNV, CDR2 YYDKDF (reference sequence). This CDR3 has 15 amino acids. The ends lost 3 bases at V and 5 bases at J; junction bases unmatched: 8. CDR3 sequence: CATSSTDRGWTEAFF. CDR3 coding DNA: TGTGCCACCAGCAGCACCGACAGGGGATGGACTGAAGCTTTCTTT.